These 21 T cell receptor beta chains were all obtained from the same sample, sequenced in a study of Graves' ophthalmopathy and Graves' hyperthyroidism. Amplification of the TCR beta CDR3 regions used RNA transcripts (as template). HTBI primers were used in a first-round RT-PCR, which preceded a second-round multiplex PCR. TCRdb reanalysed the multiplex PCR reads using MiXCR and keeps one entry per CDR3 protein. There are hundreds of thousands of distinct CDR3 sequences in the sample; roughly two fifths occur only once, and 2.5% to 3.5% lies in the top ten. Material for sequencing was peripheral blood. Receptor source: an adult man with Graves' ophthalmopathy.

This clonotype was counted many times. The chain has TRBV7-9 and TRBJ1-2; 8 nucleotides match TRBD1. This CDR3 spans 15 amino acids. J lost 3 bases, V lost 6 bases, and 9 bases had no gene match. The V gene's germline CDR1 is SEHNR and CDR2 FQNEAQ (reference sequence). Here the CDR3 reads CASREAGGADYGYTF. DNA of the CDR3: TGTGCCAGCAGGGAAGCAGGGGGCGCAGACTATGGCTACACCTTC.

As to this clonotype: With a much larger clone just one base away, this may be a read error. The rearrangement uses TRBV24-1 and TRBJ2-2; TRBD2 aligns across 10 bases. Germline values: CDR1 KGHDR, CDR2 SFDVKD. This CDR3 has 16 amino acids. Trimming cost V 1 base and J 6 bases; bases outside gene matches: 4. Here the CDR3 reads CATSDFGLAAAGELFF. The CDR3 DNA reads as TGTGCCACCAGTGATTTCGGACTAGCGGCCGCCGGGGAGCTGTTTTTT.

This clonotype appeared many times. The genes are TRBV7-3 and TRBJ1-1; D not resolved. CDR3 size: 15 residues. Germline values: CDR1 SGHTA, CDR2 FQGTGA. The germline V and J ends were trimmed by 8 bases and 0 bases, with 16 bases remaining between them. CDR3 sequence reads: CASLNPGQMNTEAFF. The CDR3 DNA reads TGTGCCAGCTTAAATCCTGGGCAGATGAACACTGAAGCTTTCTTT.

The chain employs TRBV20-1 and TRBJ1-1; 12 bases are shared with TRBD1. This CDR3 comprises 16 residues. Germline-derived CDR1 and CDR2 are DFQATT and SNEGSKA (reference sequence). V dropped 1 base and J dropped 4; count of bases not matched to a gene: 7. CDR3 DNA: TGCAGTGCTAGAGTGGGACAGGGGGCGGAAGGCACTGAAGCTTTCTTT. This gives the protein CSARVGQGAEGTEAFF.

This clonotype came up many times. This chain uses TRBV12-3 or TRBV12-4 with TRBJ1-1, with 7 positions matching TRBD1. This CDR3 comprises 13 residues. V was clipped by 5 bases and J by 6 bases; unmatched bases: 6. CDR3 in amino acids: CASSPLGGPEAFF. CDR3 nucleotide sequence: TGTGCCAGCAGTCCCTTAGGGGGCCCTGAAGCTTTCTTT.

This clonotype came up many times. The gene calls are TRBV29-1 and TRBJ2-7; D is unclear. The germline V gene encodes CDR1 SQVTM and CDR2 ANQGSEA. This CDR3 is built from 12 residues. V lost 5 bases to trimming and J lost 3 bases, with 11 bases between them. The DNA for the CDR3 is TGCAGCGTTTTTGGCTCCTACTACGAGCAGTACTTC. Translating it yields CSVFGSYYEQYF.

On this clonotype: This may come from a read error, since a much larger clone is one base off. The gene calls are TRBV12-3 or TRBV12-4 and TRBJ1-6; 7 bases are shared with TRBD1. V trimming: 1 base; J trimming: 7 bases; junction bases outside the gene matches: 4. The CDR3 sequence is 15 residues long. CDR3 residues: CASSLEGAGNSPLHF. CDR3 DNA sequence: TGTGCCAGCAGTTTAGAGGGGGCTGGGAATTCACCCCTCCACTTT.

The rearrangement joins TRBV20-1 to TRBJ1-2, with TRBD1 identical over 7 bases. The ends lost 3 bases at V and 5 bases at J; junction bases unmatched: 9. The CDR3 covers 14 residues. The germline gives CDR1 DFQATT, CDR2 SNEGSKA (reference sequence). CDR3 sequence: CSARSGDSSYGYTF. The CDR3 nucleotides are TGCAGTGCTAGGTCGGGGGACAGCTCATATGGCTACACCTTC.

Worth noting for this clonotype: Given a much more abundant clone one base away, this may be a read error. The V and J genes are TRBV5-1 and TRBJ2-7; D might be TRBD1 or TRBD2, each matching 5 bases. Germline-derived CDR1 and CDR2 are SGHRS and YFSETQ. The germline V and J ends were trimmed by 4 bases and 9 bases, with 17 bases remaining between them. The CDR3 loop spans 13 amino acids. The CDR3 loop is CASSAGTDLLQYF. The CDR3 region has the DNA TGCGCCAGCAGCGCAGGGACGGACCTACTGCAGTACTTC.

This clonotype has more than one count but fewer than ten. CDR3 nucleotides: TGTGCCAGTAGTGGTCAGGGGACCTACGAGCAGTACTTC. Translated, it gives CASSGQGTYEQYF. The chain combines TRBV19 with TRBJ2-7, with D maybe TRBD1 (6 bases). Trimming left V 5 bases short and J 2 bases short, with 10 bases between. In germline, CDR1 is LNHDA, CDR2 SQIVND (reference sequence). This CDR3 contains 13 residues.

The genes are TRBV20-1 and TRBJ2-7; D may be TRBD1 (6 bases). Germline V CDR1 and CDR2: DFQATT, SNEGSKA (reference sequence). V was cut by 3 bases and J by 3 bases, with 15 bases left in between. The CDR3 spans 14 residues. CDR3 loop: CSARRPGQNYEQYF. The CDR3 DNA is TGCAGTGCTAGGCGACCGGGACAAAACTACGAGCAGTACTTC.

This clonotype was counted at least ten times. The chain couples TRBV14 to TRBJ1-1; D unresolved. V was clipped by 1 base and J by 7 bases, with 4 bases between them. CDR3 length equals 11 residues. The germline gives CDR1 SGHDN, CDR2 FVKESK. CDR3 in DNA: TGTGCCAGCAGCCAAGGGTTTGAAGCTTTCTTT. Translation: CASSQGFEAFF.

A single count supports this clonotype. In DNA, the CDR3 is TGTGCCTGGGGCGGACAGGGTGGCAATCAGCCCCAGCATTTT. Translating gives CAWGGQGGNQPQHF. V gene TRBV25-1 combines with J gene TRBJ1-5; 8 bases are shared with TRBD1. Trimming removed 11 bases from V and 2 bases from J; junction bases left unmatched: 8. CDR3 length: 14 amino acids. Germline CDR1 and CDR2: MGHDK and SYGVNS. The variable domain in full, with the rest retrieved from reference TRBV25-1 and TRBJ1-5, is EADIYQTPRYLVIGTGKKITLECSQTMGHDKMYWYQQDPGMELHLIHYSYGVNSTEKGDLSSESTVSRIRTEHFPLTLESARPSHTSQYLCAWGGQGGNQPQHFGDGTRLSIL.

This clonotype has only a few counts. The chain combines TRBV7-2 with TRBJ2-1; D is unresolved. V was pared by 5 bases and J by 9 bases, with 11 bases between. The CDR3 is 12 amino acids. Germline CDR1 is SGHTA and CDR2 is FQGNSA. This chain's CDR3 is CASSPALGEQFF. DNA for the CDR3: TGTGCCAGCAGCCCGGCGTTGGGTGAGCAGTTCTTC.

This clonotype was observed a handful of times. V gene TRBV18 combines with J gene TRBJ2-7; D gene unclear. CDR3 length: 12 amino acids. Germline-derived CDR1 and CDR2 are KGHSH and LQKENI. V was cut by 5 bases and J by 4 bases, with 9 bases left in between. This chain's CDR3 is CASSFVTYEQYF. The CDR3 DNA sequence: TGTGCCAGCTCATTTGTGACATACGAGCAGTACTTC.

This clonotype was observed at least ten times. This chain joins TRBV29-1 and TRBJ1-1, with 9 bases identical to TRBD1. CDR3 length: 13 amino acids. CDR1 and CDR2 from the germline V gene are SQVTM and ANQGSEA. With V trimmed by 6 bases and J by 5 bases, 7 bases remained unmatched. The CDR3 reads CSVTGQGGTEAFF. The DNA of the CDR3 is TGCAGCGTGACGGGACAGGGAGGGACTGAAGCTTTCTTT.

Many counts were recorded for this clonotype. The CDR3 coding sequence is TGTGCCAGCAGTTACAGAAGTGGGAAGGGAAACTATGGCTACACCTTC. It translates to CASSYRSGKGNYGYTF. This chain connects TRBV6-5 to TRBJ1-2; D remains unclear. The CDR3 extends over 16 amino acids. Germline lookup yields CDR1 MNHEY and CDR2 SVGAGI. V dropped 2 bases and J dropped 2 bases, with 15 bases sitting between them.

The chain uses TRBV10-3 and TRBJ1-2; D remains unclear. CDR3 length equals 12 residues. Germline V gene data show CDR1 as ENHRY and CDR2 as SYGVKD. V dropped 4 bases and J dropped 8 bases, with 11 bases sitting between them. CDR3 sequence (DNA): TGTGCCATCAGTGGGTCGATGGAAGGCTACACCTTC. Its translation: CAISGSMEGYTF.

In its sample, this clonotype was seen a few times. The chain has TRBV7-9 and TRBJ2-7; D uncertain. CDR1 and CDR2 (germline): SEHNR, FQNEAQ (reference sequence). The CDR3 runs to 16 residues. Trimming stripped 6 bases from V and 5 bases from J, with 23 bases between. CDR3 sequence reads: CASSSPISGRANEQYF. The CDR3 DNA sequence: TGTGCCAGCAGTTCCCCCATCTCTGGACGCGCGAACGAGCAGTACTTC.

This clonotype came up a few times. This chain joins TRBV27 and TRBJ2-7; D is possibly TRBD2 (6 bases). This CDR3 comprises 14 residues. CDR1 and CDR2 from the germline V gene are MNHEY and SMNVEV (reference sequence). V lost 1 base and J lost 1, with 8 bases in between. The CDR3 sequence: CASSLFGGSYEQYF. In nucleotides, the CDR3 is TGTGCCAGCAGTTTATTCGGGGGATCCTACGAGCAGTACTTC.

This clonotype was picked up many times. The chain is built from TRBV6-5 and TRBJ2-7, with 9 bases fitting TRBD1. The CDR3 length is 16 residues. CDR1 and CDR2 from the germline V gene are MNHEY and SVGAGI. With 5 bases clipped from V and 4 bases from J, the junction kept 12 bases outside the gene matches. This chain's CDR3 is CASSPLPGQGRYEQYF. CDR3 in DNA: TGTGCCAGCAGTCCGCTACCGGGACAGGGAAGGTACGAGCAGTACTTC.